Below are 27 T cell receptor beta chains sequenced from a single sample in a study of cytomegalovirus exposure and HLA in healthy donors. Repertoires were generated with immunoSEQ multiplex PCR, while TCRdb's copy carries only in-frame clones and drops some. The sample comprises roughly 75,000 clones, around 81% of which are singletons, and less than 3% rests with the top ten. Specimen: PBMCs. These receptors came from a man aged 30 to 45 in good health and CMV-seronegative.

The table lists this clone with a count of one. The chain is built from TRBV25-1 and TRBJ2-3; D perhaps matches TRBD1 (5 bases). V was cut by 7 bases and J by 2 bases, with 13 bases left in between. Germline V gene lookup returns CDR1 MGHDK and CDR2 SYGVNS. CDR3 length: 14 amino acids. The CDR3 loop is CASKGNWNTDTQYF. CDR3 sequence (DNA): TGTGCCAGCAAGGGGAACTGGAACACAGATACGCAGTATTTT. The variable domain in full, with the rest retrieved from reference TRBV25-1 and TRBJ2-3, is EADIYQTPRYLVIGTGKKITLECSQTMGHDKMYWYQQDPGMELHLIHYSYGVNSTEKGDLSSESTVSRIRTEHFPLTLESARPSHTSQYLCASKGNWNTDTQYFGPGTRLTVL.

V and J are TRBV4-3 and TRBJ1-2; 8 bases are shared with TRBD1. This CDR3 is built from 16 residues. Germline CDR1 and CDR2: LGHNA and YSLEER. V dropped 0 bases and J dropped 7; count of bases not matched to a gene: 10. This CDR3 reads CASSQDSGNRGVGYTF. CDR3 in DNA: TGCGCCAGCAGCCAAGATTCCGGGAACAGGGGGGTTGGCTACACCTTC.

This clone was seen just once. The chain couples TRBV4-3 to TRBJ1-5; 7 nucleotides match TRBD1. From germline, CDR1 is LGHNA and CDR2 YSLEER. There are 14 residues in the CDR3. V was pared by 3 bases and J by 9 bases, with 8 bases of the junction left unmatched. For the CDR3, the DNA is TGCGCCAGCAGCCAGCGACAGGGATCGGCGCCCCAGCATTTT. Translation gives CASSQRQGSAPQHF.

The chain is built from TRBV6-1 and TRBJ1-4; perhaps TRBD1 as D (6 bases). V lost 7 bases and J 0 bases, leaving 12 bases between the germline ends. This CDR3 is 15 amino acids long. Germline CDR1 is MNHNS and CDR2 is SASEGT. Here the CDR3 DNA reads TGTGCCAGCAAGCGGACAGCGGCAACTAATGAAAAACTGTTTTTT. Translated, it gives CASKRTAATNEKLFF.

The chain carries TRBV6-5 and TRBJ2-2; 9 nucleotides match TRBD1. The CDR3 length is 13 residues. The V gene end was trimmed by 5 bases and the J gene end by 12 bases; junction bases not matched to a gene: 7. The germline V gene has CDR1 MNHEY and CDR2 SVGAGI. The CDR3 protein is CASSEQGARKLFF. Here the CDR3 DNA reads TGTGCCAGCAGTGAACAGGGGGCGCGGAAGCTGTTTTTT.

The chain recombines TRBV10-3 with TRBJ1-6; D gene ambiguous. The V and J ends lost 0 bases and 8 bases respectively, with 17 bases between them. The CDR3 length is 17 residues. Germline V gives CDR1 ENHRY, CDR2 SYGVKD. CDR3 DNA: TGTGCCATCAGTGAGTCGCATCGGAGTGGCTCGGATTCACCCCTCCACTTT. This translates into CAISESHRSGSDSPLHF.

This clone has a handful of counts. An end of the junction does not agree with germline; a read error may underlie this. The rearrangement links TRBV7-2 to TRBJ1-5; D ambiguous. The CDR3 consists of 11 residues. Germline V lookup: CDR1 SGHTA, CDR2 FQGNSA. The CDR3: CASSSDQRQHF. The CDR3, as DNA: TGTGCCAGCAGCTCAGATCAGCGCCAGCATTTT.

The genes are TRBV5-8 and TRBJ1-2, with TRBD1 as a possible D gene (5 bases). Trimming removed 4 bases from V and 8 bases from J, with 18 bases in between. The CDR3 is 14 residues long. Looked up from germline, CDR1 is SGHTS and CDR2 is YDEGEE. CDR3 sequence reads: CASSTPGGVGGYTF. DNA of the CDR3: TGTGCCAGCAGCACCCCCGGGGGGGTAGGGGGCTACACCTTC.

This clone appeared a single time. V gene TRBV7-3 combines with J gene TRBJ2-3; tentatively, D is TRBD2 (6 bases). The CDR3 consists of 16 residues. The germline V gene encodes CDR1 SGHTA and CDR2 FQGTGA. Trimming took off 5 bases at V and 2 bases at J, with 17 bases between the two ends. The CDR3 DNA is TGTGCCAGCAGCCCTACTCGGGACTCCAACACAGATACGCAGTATTTT. Protein: CASSPTRDSNTDTQYF.

V and J are TRBV11-1 and TRBJ1-2, with 10 bases matching TRBD1. After removal of 5 bases from V and 6 bases from J, the junction contained 15 bases not matched to a gene. The CDR3 consists of 17 residues. Germline assignment: CDR1 SGHAT and CDR2 FQDESV (reference sequence). The CDR3 region is CASSLDRGATPIDGYTF. In DNA, the CDR3 is TGTGCCAGCAGCCTGGACAGGGGGGCTACACCCATCGATGGCTACACCTTC.

The V and J genes are TRBV27 and TRBJ2-7, with D perhaps TRBD2 (6 bases). This CDR3 spans 13 amino acids. Germline V lookup: CDR1 MNHEY, CDR2 SMNVEV (reference sequence). V lost 6 bases to trimming and J lost 7 bases, with 16 bases between them. Here the CDR3 DNA reads TGTGCCAGCAGCCCGGCGGGGCCCCAGGAGCAGTACTTC. Translation: CASSPAGPQEQYF.

The rearrangement links TRBV5-4 to TRBJ2-1, with TRBD2 identical over 7 bases. Germline CDR1 reads SGHNT; CDR2 reads YYREEE (reference sequence). The length of the CDR3 is 14 residues. The V segment lost 1 base and the J segment 4 bases; nucleotides outside the gene matches: 2. The CDR3: CASSLPGGYNEQFF. The CDR3 DNA follows: TGTGCCAGCAGCTTGCCCGGGGGGTACAATGAGCAGTTCTTC. Looking up the rest from reference TRBV5-4 and TRBJ2-1 gives the full variable domain: ETGVTQSPTHLIKTRGQQVTLRCSSQSGHNTVSWYQQALGQGPQFIFQYYREEENGRGNFPPRFSGLQFPNYSSELNVNALELDDSALYLCASSLPGGYNEQFFGPGTRLTVL.

The chain recombines TRBV29-1 with TRBJ2-3; D is perhaps TRBD2 (5 bases). Trimming removed 6 bases at V and 5 bases at J, with 15 bases between. This CDR3 is 13 amino acids long. Germline values: CDR1 SQVTM, CDR2 ANQGSEA. CDR3 loop: CSVGGRIGDTQYF. The CDR3 nucleotides read TGCAGCGTCGGAGGTAGAATTGGAGATACGCAGTATTTT.

This clone was seen a few times. CDR3 residues: CASSLGGARPQHF. The CDR3 nucleotides are TGTGCCAGCAGTTTGGGAGGCGCAAGGCCCCAGCATTTT. This chain uses TRBV27 with TRBJ1-5; D not resolved. Trimming pared 3 bases from V and 9 bases from J, leaving 12 bases between. The CDR3 contains 13 residues. CDR1 MNHEY and CDR2 SMNVEV come from the germline V gene (reference sequence).

The chain uses TRBV27 and TRBJ1-3; no definite D call. Looked up from germline, CDR1 is MNHEY and CDR2 is SMNVEV (reference sequence). Trimming stripped 5 bases from V and 0 bases from J, with 20 bases between. This CDR3 contains 18 residues. CDR3 bases: TGTGCCAGCAGTCCGCTGGGAGTCAACTTTCGCTCTGGAAACACCATATATTTT. Translating gives CASSPLGVNFRSGNTIYF.

The chain recombines TRBV18 with TRBJ2-3; the D is unclear. The CDR3 has 13 amino acids. V lost 1 base and J lost 9, with 11 bases in between. Germline V gene sequence: CDR1 KGHSH, CDR2 LQKENI. This chain's CDR3 is CASSPLSSFTQYF. In DNA, the CDR3 is TGTGCCAGCTCACCACTTTCGTCTTTCACGCAGTATTTT.

The rearrangement links TRBV9 to TRBJ2-1, with no clear D. Germline CDR1 SGDLS, CDR2 YYNGEE. This CDR3 contains 15 residues. The V end lost 0 bases, the J end lost 3 bases, and 10 bases lay between the germline ends. The CDR3 protein is CASSVGAGNYNEQFF. Written as DNA, the CDR3 is TGTGCCAGCAGCGTAGGGGCAGGAAACTACAATGAGCAGTTCTTC.

This clone was picked up a small number of times. This sequence joins TRBV5-5 and TRBJ2-7; D might be TRBD2 (6 bases). V lost 0 bases and J lost 7, with 14 bases in between. Germline CDR1 SGHKS, CDR2 YYEKEE (reference sequence). The CDR3 totals 14 residues. CDR3 in amino acids: CASSLVSGAGEQYF. CDR3 coding DNA: TGTGCCAGCAGCTTGGTCTCGGGTGCGGGGGAGCAGTACTTC.

This clone was recorded only once. This chain links TRBV6-6 with TRBJ2-1; 7 positions agree with TRBD2. CDR3 size: 16 residues. V lost 5 bases, J lost 5 bases, and 12 bases stayed unmatched. CDR1 is MNHNY, CDR2 SVGAGI, per germline (reference sequence). The CDR3, as DNA: TGTGCCAGCAGTCCATTTAGCGGGTTAAGTAACAATGAGCAGTTCTTC. Translated, it gives CASSPFSGLSNNEQFF.

The rearrangement links TRBV10-2 to TRBJ2-3, with 8 bases aligning to TRBD1. This CDR3 is 14 amino acids long. Germline CDR1 reads WSHSY; CDR2 reads SAAADI. Losses at the gene ends were 11 bases for V and 2 bases for J; bases not matched to a gene: 9. The CDR3 nucleotides read TGCGCCGTAGGACAGGGAAAATTCACAGATACGCAGTATTTT. This sequence encodes CAVGQGKFTDTQYF.

The chain is built from TRBV7-9 and TRBJ2-2; D is undetermined. This CDR3 comprises 14 residues. Per germline, CDR1 SEHNR and CDR2 FQNEAQ (reference sequence). Deletions cut 1 base from V and 4 bases from J, with 7 bases between. CDR3 DNA sequence: TGTGCCAGCAGCTTAGTATTCCTCACCGGGGAGCTGTTTTTT. Its protein is CASSLVFLTGELFF.

This clone was observed a handful of times. This rearrangement joins TRBV28 to TRBJ2-2; D gene uncertain. Germline loops: CDR1 MDHEN, CDR2 SYDVKM. The germline V and J ends were trimmed by 2 bases and 1 base, with 5 bases remaining between them. The CDR3 has 14 residues. In DNA, the CDR3 is TGTGCCAGCAGTTTACAATGGAACACCGGGGAGCTGTTTTTT. Its protein is CASSLQWNTGELFF.

A note on this clone: The sample contains more than one DNA sequence encoding this CDR3. The rearrangement links TRBV7-9 to TRBJ2-1; TRBD2 is a possible D gene (5 bases). In germline, CDR1 is SEHNR, CDR2 FQNEAQ (reference sequence). The CDR3 spans 12 residues. V lost 3 bases and J 7 bases, leaving 7 bases between the germline ends. CDR3 sequence (DNA): TGTGCCAGCAGCTTTTCGGGAAATGAGCAGTTCTTC. It encodes CASSFSGNEQFF.

In nucleotides, the CDR3 is TGTGCCAGCAGTTTAATCTTAGGACAGGGGGCGTCCGAGCAGTACTTC. This sequence encodes CASSLILGQGASEQYF. This chain connects TRBV27 to TRBJ2-7; TRBD1 aligns across 11 bases. CDR3 size: 16 residues. CDR1 and CDR2 from the germline V gene are MNHEY and SMNVEV (reference sequence). Germline trimming cut 2 bases from V and 6 bases from J; bases unmatched to any gene: 9.

The chain recombines TRBV18 with TRBJ1-1; D ambiguous. Trimming took 3 bases from V and 1 from J, leaving 15 bases between them. CDR3 length equals 16 residues. Per the germline V gene, CDR1 is KGHSH and CDR2 is LQKENI. The CDR3 region has the DNA TGTGCCAGCTCACCTACAACTCTCGCTAGGAACACTGAAGCTTTCTTT. Its protein product is CASSPTTLARNTEAFF.

The chain couples TRBV6-6 to TRBJ1-2, with D maybe TRBD1 (6 bases). CDR3 length equals 14 residues. Germline V gene sequence: CDR1 MNHNY, CDR2 SVGAGI (reference sequence). Trimming cost V 5 bases and J 7 bases, with 17 bases left between them. The DNA of the CDR3 is TGTGCCAGCAGTGGGGAGGGGGGGGTGAGTGGCTACACCTTC. This sequence encodes CASSGEGGVSGYTF.

The J gene is TRBJ2-5, the V gene TRBV25-1; 7 bases are shared with TRBD2. The CDR3 spans 14 residues. The ends lost 4 bases at V and 4 bases at J; junction bases unmatched: 6. Per the germline V gene, CDR1 is MGHDK and CDR2 is SYGVNS. The CDR3 spells CASSVGGSRETQYF. CDR3 DNA: TGTGCCAGCAGTGTGGGAGGGAGTCGAGAGACCCAGTACTTC.